The rows below give T cell receptor beta chains drawn from one sample of a study of CXCR3-negative and CXCR3-positive naive CD8 T cells. TCRdb re-analyzed the 5' RACE reads; it lists each CDR3 protein once, without DNA. Recorded for this sample: approximately 41,000 distinct CDR3 sequences. The sequenced material came from memory CD8+ T cells from blood. These receptors were taken from a human donor in good health. Some clones in this sample may be carry-over from other donors' samples. Both conserved end residues are part of each CDR3.

TRBV4-3	TRBJ1-2	CASSQAGTGYSYGYTF
TRBV7-9	TRBJ2-5	CASRPRTRRGETQYF
TRBV20-1	TRBJ2-5	CSAHTALDREGVWETQYF
TRBV11-2	TRBJ2-3	CASSLGTASTDTQYF
TRBV28	TRBJ2-7	CASSLGLSYEQYF
TRBV6-2/TRBV6-3	TRBJ2-1	CASSPRGGKGSYNEQFF
TRBV29-1	TRBJ2-7	CSVVSGREMYEQYF
TRBV29-1	TRBJ1-4	CSVLKTGSTNEKLFF
TRBV20-1	TRBJ2-1	CSARGGDYNEQFF
TRBV5-1	TRBJ2-7	CASSWTGTGRLAGVYEQYF
TRBV29-1	TRBJ2-1	CSVEDGPNEQFF
TRBV10-2	TRBJ2-5	CASAAYLQVPLGTQYF
TRBV24-1	TRBJ2-2	CATSDQAGNTGELFF
TRBV4-2	TRBJ2-3	CASSQEGAGNTDTQYF
TRBV12-3/TRBV12-4	TRBJ2-2	CASSLVGLRGELFF
TRBV28	TRBJ2-7	CASSPYLAGASYEQYF
TRBV7-9	TRBJ2-1	CASSPRFYHNEQFF
TRBV7-2	TRBJ1-1	CATTEIGGNTEAFF
TRBV7-9	TRBJ1-4	CASSLRGNEKLFF
TRBV20-1	TRBJ2-1	CSASLLAGGPEDYNEQFF
TRBV20-1	TRBJ1-6	CSARDGGLNSPLHF
TRBV29-1	TRBJ1-1	CSAYRANTEAFF
TRBV20-1	TRBJ1-2	CSATGLPGVYGYTF
TRBV7-8	TRBJ1-4	CASSSSAGPTNEKLFF
TRBV7-9	TRBJ2-5	CASREGGPSETQYF
TRBV12-3/TRBV12-4	TRBJ2-1	CASSLAFLTYNEQFF
TRBV6-5	TRBJ2-1	CASSRPGWDEQFF
TRBV10-3	TRBJ2-5	CAISEVGPSQETQYF
TRBV11-2	TRBJ1-5	CASSLAAGVQPQHF
TRBV7-2	TRBJ2-1	CASSSYSGGEQFF
TRBV7-9	TRBJ1-1	CASSLSAEAFF
TRBV29-1	TRBJ2-3	CSVDLADTQYF
TRBV20-1	TRBJ2-1	CSANDRMLYNEQFF
TRBV30	TRBJ1-1	CAWSVAQGLSEAFF
TRBV5-4	TRBJ1-1	CASSTSGTGPPEAFF
TRBV7-2	TRBJ2-3	CASSLDSSITDTQYF
TRBV4-3	TRBJ2-3	CASSQRAGTVLSGGRARDTQYF
TRBV3-1	TRBJ1-5	CASSPLPVQPQHF
TRBV4-3	TRBJ1-1	CASSQEGRFGAFF
TRBV7-6	TRBJ2-7	CASSLVVSSDSYEQYF
TRBV20-1	TRBJ2-7	CSARDQGGQGVYEQYF
TRBV12-3/TRBV12-4	TRBJ2-5	CASTRQNQETQYF
TRBV4-2	TRBJ1-2	CASSQDRSGQPGSKIYGYTF
TRBV12-3/TRBV12-4	TRBJ2-7	CASTSGIHEQYF
TRBV11-3	TRBJ2-5	CASSSPWETQYF
TRBV10-3	TRBJ2-1	CAIHSPGGGDNEQFF
TRBV5-1	TRBJ1-5	CASSSEPRTPYSNQPQHF
TRBV29-1	TRBJ1-1	CSVILGGRGEAFF
TRBV6-5	TRBJ1-2	CASRPPSAVDYGYTF
TRBV21-1	TRBJ2-2	CASSRHSGGDTEELFF
TRBV9	TRBJ2-7	CASSAYSGQGLSYEQYF